This TCR beta chain was recorded in a study of identical twins. This CDR3 spans 15 amino acids. With 4 bases clipped from V and 8 bases from J, the junction kept 8 bases outside the gene matches. Germline loops: CDR1 SGHRS, CDR2 YFSETQ. MiXCR, applied by TCRdb to the 5' RACE reads, yields one record per CDR3 protein. Seen here are around 490,000 distinct CDR3 sequences, roughly an eighth observed once, and the top ten hold about 1%. This clonotype was seen at least ten times. These data were also filed under a second study, of yellow fever vaccine responses in identical twins.

The chain joins TRBV5-1 to TRBJ2-1, with 11 nucleotides matching TRBD2. Sequenced: CD4+ T cells sorted from blood. The receptor was isolated from a woman aged 18-35 years in good health. CDR3 sequence: CASSQLAGGEDEQFF. CDR3 DNA: TGCGCCAGCAGCCAGCTAGCGGGGGGCGAGGATGAGCAGTTCTTC. Supplemented by reference TRBV5-1 and TRBJ2-1, the full variable domain reads KAGVTQTPRYLIKTRGQQVTLSCSPISGHRSVSWYQQTPGQGLQFLFEYFSETQRNKGNFPGRFSGRQFSNSRSEMNVSTLELGDSALYLCASSQLAGGEDEQFFGPGTRLTVL.